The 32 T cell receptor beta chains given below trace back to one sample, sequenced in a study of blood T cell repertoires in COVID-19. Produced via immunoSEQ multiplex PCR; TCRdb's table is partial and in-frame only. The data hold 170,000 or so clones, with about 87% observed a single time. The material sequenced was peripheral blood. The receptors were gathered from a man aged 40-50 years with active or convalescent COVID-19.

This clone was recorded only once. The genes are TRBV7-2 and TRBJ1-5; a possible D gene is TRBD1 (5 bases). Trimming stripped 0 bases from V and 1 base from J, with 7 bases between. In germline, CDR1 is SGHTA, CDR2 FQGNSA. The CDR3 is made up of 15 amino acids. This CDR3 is CASSLAGGSNQPQHF. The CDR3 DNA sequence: TGTGCCAGCAGCTTAGCTGGGGGGAGCAATCAGCCCCAGCATTTT.

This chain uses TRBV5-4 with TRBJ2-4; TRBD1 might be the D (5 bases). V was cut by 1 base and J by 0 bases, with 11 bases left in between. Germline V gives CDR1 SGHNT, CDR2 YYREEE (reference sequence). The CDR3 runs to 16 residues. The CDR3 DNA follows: TGTGCCAGCAGCTTGATAGGGGTGGAAGCCAAAAACATTCAGTACTTC. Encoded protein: CASSLIGVEAKNIQYF.

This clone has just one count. CDR3 protein: CSVETGRTSGGALELFF. The CDR3 coding sequence is TGCAGCGTTGAAACGGGGAGGACTAGCGGGGGGGCCTTGGAGCTGTTTTTT. V usage is TRBV29-1 and J usage is TRBJ2-2; TRBD2 matches 15 bases. This CDR3 region has 17 residues. The V gene end was trimmed by 2 bases and the J gene end by 10 bases; junction bases not matched to a gene: 11. Germline CDR1 reads SQVTM; CDR2 reads ANQGSEA.

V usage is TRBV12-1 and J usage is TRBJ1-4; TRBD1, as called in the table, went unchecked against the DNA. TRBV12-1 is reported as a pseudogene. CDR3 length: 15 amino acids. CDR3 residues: CASSWDRGSGEKLFF. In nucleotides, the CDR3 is TGTGCCAGCAGCTGGGACAGGGGGTCCGGTGAAAAACTGTTTTTT.

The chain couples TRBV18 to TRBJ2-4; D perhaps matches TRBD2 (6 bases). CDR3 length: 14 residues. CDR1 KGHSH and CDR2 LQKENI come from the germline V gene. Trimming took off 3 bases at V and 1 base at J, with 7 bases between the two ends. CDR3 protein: CASSPAGAKNIQYF. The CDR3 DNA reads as TGTGCCAGCTCACCGGCGGGGGCCAAAAACATTCAGTACTTC.

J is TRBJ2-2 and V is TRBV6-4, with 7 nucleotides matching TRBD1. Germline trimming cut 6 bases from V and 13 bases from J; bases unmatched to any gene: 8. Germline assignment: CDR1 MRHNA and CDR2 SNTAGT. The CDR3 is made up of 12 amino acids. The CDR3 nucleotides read TGTGCCAGCAGGAATCTTGGGGACAGGCTGTTTTTT. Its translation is CASRNLGDRLFF.

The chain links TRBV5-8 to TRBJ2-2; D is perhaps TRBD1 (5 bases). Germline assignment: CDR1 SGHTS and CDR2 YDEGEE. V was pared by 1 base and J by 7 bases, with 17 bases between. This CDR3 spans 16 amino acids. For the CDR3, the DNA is TGTGCCAGCAGCTTGATAGCAGGGATTTACGGCGGGGAGCTGTTTTTT. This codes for CASSLIAGIYGGELFF.

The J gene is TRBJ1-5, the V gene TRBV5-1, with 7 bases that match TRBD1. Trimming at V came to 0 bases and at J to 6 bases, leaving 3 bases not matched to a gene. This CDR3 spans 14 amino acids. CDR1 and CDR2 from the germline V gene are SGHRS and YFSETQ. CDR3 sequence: CASSLAGGSQPQHF. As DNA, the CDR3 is TGCGCCAGCAGCTTGGCAGGGGGGAGTCAGCCCCAGCATTTT.

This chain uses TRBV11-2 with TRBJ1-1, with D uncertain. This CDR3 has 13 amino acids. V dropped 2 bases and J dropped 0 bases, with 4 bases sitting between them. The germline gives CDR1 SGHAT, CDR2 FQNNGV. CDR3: CASSLQMNTEAFF. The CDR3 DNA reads TGTGCCAGCAGCTTACAGATGAACACTGAAGCTTTCTTT.

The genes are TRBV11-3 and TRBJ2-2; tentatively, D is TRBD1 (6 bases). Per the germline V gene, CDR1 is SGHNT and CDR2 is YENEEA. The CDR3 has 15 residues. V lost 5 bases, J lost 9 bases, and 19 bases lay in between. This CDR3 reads CASSPRSTGNRELFF. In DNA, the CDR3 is TGTGCCAGCAGCCCGAGATCCACAGGGAATAGGGAGCTGTTTTTT.

The CDR3 nucleotides read TGTGCCAGCAGTCCCCACGAGGGTGAGGGGGGCACAGATACGCAGTATTTT. Translated, it gives CASSPHEGEGGTDTQYF. V is TRBV2 and J is TRBJ2-3; possible D gene TRBD1, 6 bases. Germline CDR1 reads SNHLY; CDR2 reads FYNNEI. Trimming removed 5 bases at V and 1 base at J, with 19 bases between. This CDR3 comprises 17 residues.

This chain's CDR3 is CASSSQWTADYGYTF. The CDR3 DNA reads as TGTGCCAGCAGTTCCCAGTGGACAGCGGATTATGGCTACACCTTC. This chain connects TRBV6-6 to TRBJ1-2; the D gene is possibly TRBD1 (6 bases). Trimming pared 4 bases from V and 5 bases from J, leaving 17 bases between. The CDR3 contains 15 residues. CDR1 is MNHNY and CDR2 is SVGAGI in the germline V gene (reference sequence).

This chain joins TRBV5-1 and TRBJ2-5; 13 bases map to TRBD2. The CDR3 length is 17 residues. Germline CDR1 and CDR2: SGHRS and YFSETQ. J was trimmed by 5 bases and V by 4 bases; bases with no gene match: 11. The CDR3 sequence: CASSGRLLAGGQETQYF. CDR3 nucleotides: TGCGCCAGCAGCGGCCGCTTACTAGCGGGGGGGCAGGAGACCCAGTACTTC.

CDR3 sequence reads: CASSQDWGVRADTQYF. CDR3 bases: TGTGCCAGCAGCCAAGACTGGGGGGTCCGGGCAGATACGCAGTATTTT. The chain recombines TRBV4-2 with TRBJ2-3, with D possibly TRBD2 on 6 matching bases. Trimming cost V 0 bases and J 4 bases, with 14 bases left between them. There are 16 residues in the CDR3. Germline V gives CDR1 LGHNA, CDR2 YNFKEQ.

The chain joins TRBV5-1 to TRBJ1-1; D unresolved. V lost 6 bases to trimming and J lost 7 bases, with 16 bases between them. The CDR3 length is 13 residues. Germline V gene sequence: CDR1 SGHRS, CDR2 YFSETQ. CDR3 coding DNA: TGCGCCAGCAAAGTAACAGCCAGCGGTGAAGCTTTCTTT. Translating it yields CASKVTASGEAFF.

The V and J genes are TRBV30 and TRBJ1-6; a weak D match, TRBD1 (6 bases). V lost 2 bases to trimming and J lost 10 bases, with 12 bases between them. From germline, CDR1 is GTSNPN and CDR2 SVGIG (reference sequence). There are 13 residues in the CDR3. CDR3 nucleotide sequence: TGTGCCTGGAGTCGGGGGGCGAGCTCACCCCTCCACTTT. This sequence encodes CAWSRGASSPLHF.

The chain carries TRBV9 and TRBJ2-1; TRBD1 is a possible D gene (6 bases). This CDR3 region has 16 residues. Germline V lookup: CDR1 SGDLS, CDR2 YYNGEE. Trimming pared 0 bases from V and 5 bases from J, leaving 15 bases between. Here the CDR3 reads CASSVATGQMDNEQFF. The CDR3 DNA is TGTGCCAGCAGCGTAGCTACTGGACAGATGGACAATGAGCAGTTCTTC.

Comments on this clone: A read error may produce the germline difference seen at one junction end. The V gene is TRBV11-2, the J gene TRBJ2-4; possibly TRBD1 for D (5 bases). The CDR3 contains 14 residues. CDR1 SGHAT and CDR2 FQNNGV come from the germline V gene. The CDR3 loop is CASSLDGRVDIQYF. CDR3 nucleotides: TGTGCCAGCAGCCTAGACGGCAGGGTGGACATTCAGTACTTC.

The CDR3 DNA reads as TGTGCCAGCAGCTTGGAACTTTTGAACACTGAAGCTTTCTTT. Its protein product is CASSLELLNTEAFF. This chain uses TRBV5-4 with TRBJ1-1; D is uncertain. The CDR3 extends over 14 amino acids. Per the germline V gene, CDR1 is SGHNT and CDR2 is YYREEE (reference sequence). Deletions cut 0 bases from V and 0 bases from J, with 6 bases between.

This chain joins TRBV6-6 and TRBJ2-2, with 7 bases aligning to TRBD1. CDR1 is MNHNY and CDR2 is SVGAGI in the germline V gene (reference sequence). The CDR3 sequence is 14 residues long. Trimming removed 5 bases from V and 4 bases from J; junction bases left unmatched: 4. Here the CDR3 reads CASSRDRTTGELFF. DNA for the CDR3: TGTGCCAGCAGTCGGGACAGAACCACCGGGGAGCTGTTTTTT.

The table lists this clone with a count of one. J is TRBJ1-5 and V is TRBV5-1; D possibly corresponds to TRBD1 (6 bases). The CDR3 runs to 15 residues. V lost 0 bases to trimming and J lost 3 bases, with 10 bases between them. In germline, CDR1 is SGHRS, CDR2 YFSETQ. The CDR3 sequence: CASSLGSGVNQPQHF. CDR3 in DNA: TGCGCCAGCAGCTTGGGATCAGGGGTCAATCAGCCCCAGCATTTT.

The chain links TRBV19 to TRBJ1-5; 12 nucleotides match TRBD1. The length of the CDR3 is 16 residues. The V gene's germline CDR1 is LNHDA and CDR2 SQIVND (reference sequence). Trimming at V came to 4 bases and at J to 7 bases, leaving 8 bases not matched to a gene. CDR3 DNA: TGTGCCAGTAGTAGTCCCGGGACAGGGGGCGGGCAGCCCCAGCATTTT. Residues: CASSSPGTGGGQPQHF.

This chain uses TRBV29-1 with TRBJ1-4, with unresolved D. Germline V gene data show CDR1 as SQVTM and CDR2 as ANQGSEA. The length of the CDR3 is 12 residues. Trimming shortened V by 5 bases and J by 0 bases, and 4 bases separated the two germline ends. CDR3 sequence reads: CSVPATNEKLFF. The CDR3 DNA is TGCAGCGTTCCAGCAACTAATGAAAAACTGTTTTTT.

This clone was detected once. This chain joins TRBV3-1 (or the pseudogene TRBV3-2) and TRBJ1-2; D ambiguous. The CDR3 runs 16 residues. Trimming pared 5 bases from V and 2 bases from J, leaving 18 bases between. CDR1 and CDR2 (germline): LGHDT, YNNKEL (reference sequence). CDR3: CASSSPRIDRNYGYTF. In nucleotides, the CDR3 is TGTGCCAGCAGCTCTCCTAGGATCGACCGAAACTATGGCTACACCTTC.

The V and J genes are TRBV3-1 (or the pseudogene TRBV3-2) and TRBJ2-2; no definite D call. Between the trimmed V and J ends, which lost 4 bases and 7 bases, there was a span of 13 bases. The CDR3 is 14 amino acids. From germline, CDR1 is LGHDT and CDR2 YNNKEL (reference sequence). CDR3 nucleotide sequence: TGTGCCAGCAGCCCCACCGGGTTTTGCGGGGAGCTGTTTTTT. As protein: CASSPTGFCGELFF.

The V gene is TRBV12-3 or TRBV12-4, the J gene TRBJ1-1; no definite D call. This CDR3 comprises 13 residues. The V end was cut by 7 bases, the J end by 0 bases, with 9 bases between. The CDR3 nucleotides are TGTGCCAGCAACTACCGGGTGAACACTGAAGCTTTCTTT. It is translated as CASNYRVNTEAFF.

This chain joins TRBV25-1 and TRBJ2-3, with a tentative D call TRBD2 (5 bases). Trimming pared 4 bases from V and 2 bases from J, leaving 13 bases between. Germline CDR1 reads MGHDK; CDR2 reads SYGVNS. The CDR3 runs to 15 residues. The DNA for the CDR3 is TGTGCCAGCAGTGGGGCGGGTAGAGACACAGATACGCAGTATTTT. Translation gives CASSGAGRDTDTQYF.

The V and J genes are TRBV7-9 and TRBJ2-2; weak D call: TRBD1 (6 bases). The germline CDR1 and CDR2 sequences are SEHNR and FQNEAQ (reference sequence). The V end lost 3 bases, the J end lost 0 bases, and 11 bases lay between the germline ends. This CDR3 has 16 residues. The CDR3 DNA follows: TGTGCCAGCAGCTTTACAGGGTGGGCGAACACCGGGGAGCTGTTTTTT. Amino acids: CASSFTGWANTGELFF. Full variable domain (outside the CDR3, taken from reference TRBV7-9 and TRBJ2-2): DTGVSQNPRHKITKRGQNVTFRCDPISEHNRLYWYRQTLGQGPEFLTYFQNEAQLEKSRLLSDRFSAERPKGSFSTLEIQRTEQGDSAMYLCASSFTGWANTGELFFGEGSRLTVL.

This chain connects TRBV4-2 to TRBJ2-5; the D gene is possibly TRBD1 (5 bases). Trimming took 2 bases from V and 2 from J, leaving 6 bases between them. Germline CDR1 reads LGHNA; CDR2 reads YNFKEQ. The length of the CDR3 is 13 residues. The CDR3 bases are TGTGCCAGCAGCCAACAGGGTCAAGAGACCCAGTACTTC. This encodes CASSQQGQETQYF.

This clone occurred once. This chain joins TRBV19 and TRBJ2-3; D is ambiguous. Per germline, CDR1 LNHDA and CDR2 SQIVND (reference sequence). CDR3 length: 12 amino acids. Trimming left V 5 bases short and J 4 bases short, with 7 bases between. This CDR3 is CASSPSSDTQYF. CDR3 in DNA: TGTGCCAGTAGTCCCTCGTCAGATACGCAGTATTTT.

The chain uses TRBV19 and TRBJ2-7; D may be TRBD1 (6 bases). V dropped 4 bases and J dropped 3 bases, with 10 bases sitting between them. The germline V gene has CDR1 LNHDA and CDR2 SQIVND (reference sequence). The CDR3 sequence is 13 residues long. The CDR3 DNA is TGTGCCAGTAGTAACAGCAGGGGCTACGAGCAGTACTTC. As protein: CASSNSRGYEQYF.

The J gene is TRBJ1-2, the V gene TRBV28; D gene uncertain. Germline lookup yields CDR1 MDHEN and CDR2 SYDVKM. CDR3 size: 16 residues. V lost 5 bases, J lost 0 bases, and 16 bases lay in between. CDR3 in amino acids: CASSPFLSLANYGYTF. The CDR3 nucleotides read TGTGCCAGCAGTCCTTTCCTCTCTCTAGCTAACTATGGCTACACCTTC.